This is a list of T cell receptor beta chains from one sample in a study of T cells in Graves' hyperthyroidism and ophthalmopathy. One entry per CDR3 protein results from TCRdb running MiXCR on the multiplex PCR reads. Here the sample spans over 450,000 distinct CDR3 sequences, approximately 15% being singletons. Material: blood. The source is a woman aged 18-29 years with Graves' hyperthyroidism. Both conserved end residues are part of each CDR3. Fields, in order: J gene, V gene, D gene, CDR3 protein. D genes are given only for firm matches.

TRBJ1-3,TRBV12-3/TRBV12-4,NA,CASSLLGRGNTIYF
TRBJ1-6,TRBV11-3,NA,CASKEDHNSPLHF
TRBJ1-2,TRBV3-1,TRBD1,CASSLADRALLGYTF
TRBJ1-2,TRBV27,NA,CASSPGRFYGYTF
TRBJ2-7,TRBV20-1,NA,CSAKSGVSAYEQYF
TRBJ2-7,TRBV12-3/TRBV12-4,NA,CASSFSGIIYEQYF
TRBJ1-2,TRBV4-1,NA,CASSQAGSAYLGYTF
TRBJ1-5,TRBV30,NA,CAWNEAHSNQPQHF
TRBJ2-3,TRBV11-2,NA,CASSLVRGVGDTRYF
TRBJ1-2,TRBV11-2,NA,CASSLVGGGENYGYTF
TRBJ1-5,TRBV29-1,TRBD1,CSVEEGARGQPQHF
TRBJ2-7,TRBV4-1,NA,CASSQLAEGVEQYF
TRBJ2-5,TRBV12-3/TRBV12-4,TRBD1,CASSPAFRDSQETQYF
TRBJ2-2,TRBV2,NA,CASSETQVTNTGELFF
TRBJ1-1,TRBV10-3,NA,CAISEEQGWTEAFF
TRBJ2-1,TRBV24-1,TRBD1,CATRGQGSYNEQFF
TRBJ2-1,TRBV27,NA,CASSSSTGLELNEQFF
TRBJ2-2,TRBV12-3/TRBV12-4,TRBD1,CASTPGGQRAGELFF
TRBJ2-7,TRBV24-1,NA,CATSGTVLYEQYF
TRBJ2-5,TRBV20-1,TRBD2,CSARQLAGEETQYF
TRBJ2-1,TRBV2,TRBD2,CARQGLANEQFF
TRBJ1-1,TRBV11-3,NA,CASSLDDGFYPLNTEAFF
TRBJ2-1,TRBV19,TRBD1,CASFPGQGQLGQGNEQFF
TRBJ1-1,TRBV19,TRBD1,CASRGQRFHTEAFF
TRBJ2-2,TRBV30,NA,CAWSSGPGELFF
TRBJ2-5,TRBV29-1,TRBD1,CSVDVLGQQETQYF
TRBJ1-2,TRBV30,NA,CAWEGQFYGYTF
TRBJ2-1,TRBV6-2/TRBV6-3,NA,CASSQRLGGDEQFF
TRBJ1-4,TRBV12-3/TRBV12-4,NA,CASSFFGYTNEKLFF
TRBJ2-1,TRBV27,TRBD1,CASSKGQGGNEQFF
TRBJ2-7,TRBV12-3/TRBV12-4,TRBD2,CASSGGPYEQYF
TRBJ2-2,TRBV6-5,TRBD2,CASSYSPYPSGRRGGELFF
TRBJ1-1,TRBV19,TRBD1,CASSIGGSTEAFF
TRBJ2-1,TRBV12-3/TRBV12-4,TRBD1,CASSLPRQGLTYNEQLF
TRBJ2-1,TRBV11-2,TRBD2,CASSWTSWYEQFF
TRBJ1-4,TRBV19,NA,CASSRAGREKLFF
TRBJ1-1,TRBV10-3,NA,CAISETGPNTEAFF
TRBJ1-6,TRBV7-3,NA,CASSLTPGPNSPLHF
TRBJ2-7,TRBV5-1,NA,CASSLASGKSSYEQYF
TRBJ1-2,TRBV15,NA,CATTPSPNYGYTF
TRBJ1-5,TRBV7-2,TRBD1,CASGRTGFSNQPQHF
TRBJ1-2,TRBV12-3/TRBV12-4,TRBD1,CASSLMGQGYGYTF